One and the same sample provided the 23 T cell receptor beta chains below, sequenced in a study of blood T cells in healthy people across ages. It was with a sample-barcoded 5' primer and a J-beta primer mix that a second PCR of about 6 to 12 cycles was run. Each CDR3 protein gets one entry after TCRdb re-called the 5' RACE reads with MiXCR. This table has 1.5 million to 2 million distinct CDR3 sequences, around 50% appearing once. Specimen: blood. These receptors originate from a woman aged 40 to 49 in good health.

This clonotype appeared a few times. V gene TRBV6-6 combines with J gene TRBJ1-5; D is undetermined. Looked up from germline, CDR1 is MNHNY and CDR2 is SVGAGI (reference sequence). The CDR3 is made up of 14 amino acids. V dropped 3 bases and J dropped 4 bases, with 10 bases sitting between them. The CDR3 loop reads CASSYYEGNQPQHF. The DNA of the CDR3 is TGTGCCAGCAGTTATTACGAGGGTAATCAGCCCCAGCATTTT.

This clonotype was counted between two and nine times. The rearrangement uses TRBV11-2 and TRBJ2-5; TRBD2 agrees at 14 bases. V lost 2 bases, J lost 2 bases, and 16 bases stayed unmatched. CDR3 length: 21 residues. Germline V gene lookup returns CDR1 SGHAT and CDR2 FQNNGV. The CDR3 sequence: CASSLYGLAGGQITKQETQYF. The CDR3 nucleotides read TGTGCCAGCAGCTTATACGGACTAGCGGGGGGCCAAATCACTAAACAAGAGACCCAGTACTTC.

The chain uses TRBV10-2 and TRBJ1-6, with no clear D. CDR1 WSHSY and CDR2 SAAADI come from the germline V gene. Trimming cost V 5 bases and J 8 bases, with 10 bases left between them. This CDR3 comprises 13 residues. The CDR3 DNA reads TGCGCCAGCAGTACGACCCCAGATTCACCCCTCCACTTT. It specifies CASSTTPDSPLHF.

The chain combines TRBV10-2 with TRBJ2-5; D is possibly TRBD1 (5 bases). The CDR3 has 14 amino acids. V was trimmed by 4 bases and J by 1 base, leaving 10 bases between them. Germline V lookup: CDR1 WSHSY, CDR2 SAAADI. Here the CDR3 DNA reads TGCGCCAGCAGTGGTTTAGGGGCCCAAGAGACCCAGTACTTC. It specifies CASSGLGAQETQYF.

This clonotype was detected only a few times. The gene calls are TRBV5-1 and TRBJ2-1; D is possibly TRBD2 (5 bases). Germline CDR1 reads SGHRS; CDR2 reads YFSETQ. V shed 0 bases and J shed 2 bases, with 9 bases lying between them. CDR3 length: 15 amino acids. Written as DNA, the CDR3 is TGCGCCAGCAGCTTGGTCGGGGAGACCTACAATGAGCAGTTCTTC. Amino acids: CASSLVGETYNEQFF.

The chain uses TRBV9 and TRBJ2-3; 8 bases fit TRBD2. CDR1 is SGDLS and CDR2 is YYNGEE in the germline V gene. The CDR3 totals 16 residues. Trimming removed 0 bases from V and 4 bases from J; junction bases left unmatched: 7. The CDR3 sequence: CASSVADGGAPDTQYF. The CDR3, as DNA: TGTGCCAGCAGCGTAGCCGACGGGGGGGCGCCAGATACGCAGTATTTT. Together with reference TRBV9 and TRBJ2-3, the CDR3 gives the full variable domain: DSGVTQTPKHLITATGQRVTLRCSPRSGDLSVYWYQQSLDQGLQFLIQYYNGEERAKGNILERFSAQQFPDLHSELNLSSLELGDSALYFCASSVADGGAPDTQYFGPGTRLTVL.

To note about this clonotype: One junction end does not reproduce the germline sequence, and a read error may be involved. This chain uses TRBV5-1 with TRBJ2-6; D uncertain. From germline, CDR1 is SGHRS and CDR2 YFSETQ. The CDR3 has 16 amino acids. CDR3 coding DNA: TGCACCAGCAGACTGGCTTCGGACGCCGGGGCCAACGTCCTGACTTTC. Translation gives CTSRLASDAGANVLTF. The whole variable domain, remainder taken from reference TRBV5-1 and TRBJ2-6, is KAGVTQTPRYLIKTRGQQVTLSCSPISGHRSVSWYQQTPGQGLQFLFEYFSETQRNKGNFPGRFSGRQFSNSRSEMNVSTLELGDSALYLCTSRLASDAGANVLTFGAGSRLTVL.

The chain recombines TRBV6-2 or TRBV6-3 with TRBJ2-3, with D unresolved. Trimming removed 5 bases at V and 0 bases at J, with 18 bases between. The CDR3 has 17 amino acids. Per germline, CDR1 MNHEY and CDR2 SVGEGT. The CDR3 nucleotides are TGTGCCAGCAGTCCCTATGGTACAGCCCGAAGCACAGATACGCAGTATTTT. It encodes CASSPYGTARSTDTQYF.

The rearrangement uses TRBV28 and TRBJ2-4; perhaps D is TRBD1 or TRBD2 (5 bases each). CDR1 and CDR2 from the germline V gene are MDHEN and SYDVKM. The CDR3 runs 15 residues. Trimming stripped 3 bases from V and 4 bases from J, with 13 bases between. This chain's CDR3 is CASSLQQGVKNIQYF. The DNA of the CDR3 is TGTGCCAGCAGTTTGCAGCAGGGAGTAAAAAACATTCAGTACTTC.

The J gene is TRBJ2-1, the V gene TRBV7-2; tentatively, D is TRBD2 (5 bases). The CDR3 extends over 16 amino acids. Trimming stripped 1 base from V and 4 bases from J, with 14 bases between. The germline V gene has CDR1 SGHTA and CDR2 FQGNSA. CDR3 in amino acids: CASSLVSDSTYNEQFF. CDR3 nucleotides: TGTGCCAGCAGCTTAGTTTCGGACTCGACATACAATGAGCAGTTCTTC. The full variable domain, with the rest looked up from reference TRBV7-2 and TRBJ2-1, is GAGVSQSPSNKVTEKGKDVELRCDPISGHTALYWYRQSLGQGLEFLIYFQGNSAPDKSGLPSDRFSAERTGGSVSTLTIQRTQQEDSAVYLCASSLVSDSTYNEQFFGPGTRLTVL.

The chain couples TRBV4-3 to TRBJ1-6; 7 bases are a match to TRBD1. Losses at the gene ends were 3 bases for V and 5 bases for J; bases not matched to a gene: 4. CDR3 length: 15 amino acids. Looked up from germline, CDR1 is LGHNA and CDR2 is YSLEER. The CDR3 DNA reads as TGCGCCAGCAGCCACGGGACAGTTGATAATTCACCCCTCCACTTT. It yields the protein CASSHGTVDNSPLHF.

This chain joins TRBV5-1 and TRBJ2-2; D may be TRBD1 (6 bases). Deletions cut 0 bases from V and 6 bases from J, with 9 bases between. Germline V gene lookup returns CDR1 SGHRS and CDR2 YFSETQ. This CDR3 is built from 14 residues. The CDR3 loop is CASSLDRVSGELFF. CDR3 in DNA: TGCGCCAGCAGCTTGGACAGGGTATCCGGGGAGCTGTTTTTT.

The V call is TRBV7-2, the J call TRBJ2-5; a possible D gene is TRBD1 (6 bases). The DNA matches TRBJ2-7 better at its end, which makes the J call doubtful. The germline V gene has CDR1 SGHTA and CDR2 FQGNSA. The CDR3 is 14 amino acids. The CDR3 bases are TGTGCCAGCCTGCCACAGGGATCGGGCTACGAGCAGTACTTC. This codes for CASLPQGSGYEQYF.

The chain carries TRBV7-2 and TRBJ2-3; D may be TRBD1 (5 bases). Germline loops: CDR1 SGHTA, CDR2 FQGNSA. The germline V and J ends were trimmed by 5 bases and 2 bases, with 11 bases remaining between them. The CDR3 totals 14 residues. CDR3 loop: CASSQSTVTDTQYF. The CDR3 DNA follows: TGTGCCAGCAGCCAATCGACAGTCACAGATACGCAGTATTTT.

CDR3 residues: CSVVEGNEKLFF. In DNA, the CDR3 is TGCAGTGTCGTTGAGGGGAATGAAAAACTGTTTTTT. The J gene is TRBJ1-4, the V gene TRBV20-1; D perhaps matches TRBD1 (5 bases). CDR1 is DFQATT, CDR2 SNEGSKA, per germline (reference sequence). The V and J ends lost 7 bases and 5 bases respectively, with 11 bases between them. The CDR3 totals 12 residues.

The rearrangement uses TRBV12-5 and TRBJ2-1, with 9 bases matching TRBD1. Trimming removed 5 bases from V and 8 bases from J; junction bases left unmatched: 10. The CDR3 is 15 residues long. CDR1 and CDR2 (germline): LGHNT, FRNRAP. The CDR3 sequence is CASGTRGTGTDEQFF. The CDR3 DNA sequence: TGTGCTAGTGGTACCCGCGGGACAGGGACCGATGAGCAGTTCTTC.

Only one count was recorded for this clonotype. The chain is built from TRBV28 and TRBJ2-7; perhaps TRBD1 as D (5 bases). Trimming pared 7 bases from V and 1 base from J, leaving 17 bases between. The CDR3 totals 15 residues. Germline V CDR1 and CDR2: MDHEN, SYDVKM. The CDR3 region is CASTPAGSPSYEQYF. In nucleotides, the CDR3 is TGTGCCAGCACCCCTGCAGGGTCTCCTTCCTACGAGCAGTACTTC.

This clonotype is a singleton in its sample. CDR3 sequence reads: CASSLRKPTYGYTF. DNA of the CDR3: TGTGCCAGCAGCCTCAGGAAGCCAACTTATGGCTACACCTTC. The chain carries TRBV6-5 and TRBJ1-2; D not certain. There are 14 residues in the CDR3. Germline values: CDR1 MNHEY, CDR2 SVGAGI. Trimming left V 6 bases short and J 5 bases short, with 16 bases between.

The chain combines TRBV5-1 with TRBJ2-3; 7 bases agree with TRBD1. V shed 7 bases, J shed 2 bases, and the junction held 7 bases outside the gene matches. Germline V gene lookup returns CDR1 SGHRS and CDR2 YFSETQ. The CDR3 contains 14 residues. The CDR3, as DNA: TGCGCCAGCGGCAGACAGGGCCACACAGATACGCAGTATTTT. Its translation is CASGRQGHTDTQYF. Full variable domain (missing parts from reference TRBV5-1 and TRBJ2-3): KAGVTQTPRYLIKTRGQQVTLSCSPISGHRSVSWYQQTPGQGLQFLFEYFSETQRNKGNFPGRFSGRQFSNSRSEMNVSTLELGDSALYLCASGRQGHTDTQYFGPGTRLTVL.

This clonotype was picked up a small number of times. The chain employs TRBV6-5 and TRBJ2-1; TRBD2 might be the D (6 bases). The V and J ends lost 2 bases and 0 bases respectively, with 11 bases between them. The CDR3 loop spans 16 amino acids. Germline V lookup: CDR1 MNHEY, CDR2 SVGAGI. The CDR3 bases are TGTGCCAGCAGTTACGGTAGCGGACGCTCCTACAATGAGCAGTTCTTC. This codes for CASSYGSGRSYNEQFF.

The J gene is TRBJ2-5, the V gene TRBV19; possibly TRBD2 for D (5 bases). V lost 10 bases and J lost 5, with 20 bases in between. Germline-derived CDR1 and CDR2 are LNHDA and SQIVND (reference sequence). This CDR3 contains 14 residues. In DNA, the CDR3 is TGTGCCACCAGAGGGCTGGAGCCTGCGGAGACCCAGTACTTC. This encodes CATRGLEPAETQYF. The variable domain in full, with the rest retrieved from reference TRBV19 and TRBJ2-5, is DGGITQSPKYLFRKEGQNVTLSCEQNLNHDAMYWYRQDPGQGLRLIYYSQIVNDFQKGDIAEGYSVSREKKESFPLTVTSAQKNPTAFYLCATRGLEPAETQYFGPGTRLLVL.

The rearrangement joins TRBV28 to TRBJ2-7; TRBD1 might be the D (5 bases). The germline CDR1 and CDR2 sequences are MDHEN and SYDVKM. This CDR3 has 13 amino acids. V lost 6 bases to trimming and J lost 1 base, with 10 bases between them. The CDR3 loop reads CASRIQDSYEQYF. The CDR3, as DNA: TGTGCCAGCAGGATACAGGATTCCTACGAGCAGTACTTC.

This clonotype is a singleton in its sample. The genes are TRBV29-1 and TRBJ2-1; D is uncertain. Germline CDR1 is SQVTM and CDR2 is ANQGSEA. This CDR3 comprises 15 residues. Trimming cost V 3 bases and J 0 bases, with 12 bases left between them. For the CDR3, the DNA is TGCAGCGTTGAGCCGGCCACGCGCTCCTACAATGAGCAGTTCTTC. Amino acids: CSVEPATRSYNEQFF.